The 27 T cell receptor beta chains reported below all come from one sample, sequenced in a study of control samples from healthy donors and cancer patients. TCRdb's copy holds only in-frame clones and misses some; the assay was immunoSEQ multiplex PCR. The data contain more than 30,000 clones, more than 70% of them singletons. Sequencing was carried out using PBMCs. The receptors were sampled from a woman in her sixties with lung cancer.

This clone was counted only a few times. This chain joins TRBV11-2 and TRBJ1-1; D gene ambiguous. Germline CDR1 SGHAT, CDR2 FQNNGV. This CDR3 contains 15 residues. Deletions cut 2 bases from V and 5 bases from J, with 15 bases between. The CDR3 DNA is TGTGCCAGCAGCTTAATTAGCCGGTGGGAAACTGAAGCTTTCTTT. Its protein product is CASSLISRWETEAFF. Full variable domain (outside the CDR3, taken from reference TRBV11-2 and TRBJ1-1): EAGVAQSPRYKIIEKRQSVAFWCNPISGHATLYWYQQILGQGPKLLIQFQNNGVVDDSQLPKDRFSAERLKGVDSTLKIQPAKLEDSAVYLCASSLISRWETEAFFGQGTRLTVV.

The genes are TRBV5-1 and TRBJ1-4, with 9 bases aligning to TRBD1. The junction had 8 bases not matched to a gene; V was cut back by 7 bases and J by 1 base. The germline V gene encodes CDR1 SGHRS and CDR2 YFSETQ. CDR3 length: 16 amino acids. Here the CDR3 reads CASAGTGSLTNEKLFF. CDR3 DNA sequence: TGCGCCAGCGCCGGGACAGGGTCATTAACTAATGAAAAACTGTTTTTT.

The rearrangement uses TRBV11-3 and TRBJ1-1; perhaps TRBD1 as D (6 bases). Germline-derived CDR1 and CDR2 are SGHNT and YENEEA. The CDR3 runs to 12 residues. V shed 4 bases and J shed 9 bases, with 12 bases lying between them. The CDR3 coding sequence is TGTGCCAGCAGCTCCCGGGACACCAAAGCTTTCTTT. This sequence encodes CASSSRDTKAFF.

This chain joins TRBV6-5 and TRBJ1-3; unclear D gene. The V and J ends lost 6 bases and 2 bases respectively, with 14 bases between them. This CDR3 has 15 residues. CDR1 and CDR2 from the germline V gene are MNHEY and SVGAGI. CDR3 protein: CASRPQNRPGNTIYF. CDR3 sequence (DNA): TGTGCCAGCAGGCCACAAAACCGGCCTGGAAACACCATATATTTT.

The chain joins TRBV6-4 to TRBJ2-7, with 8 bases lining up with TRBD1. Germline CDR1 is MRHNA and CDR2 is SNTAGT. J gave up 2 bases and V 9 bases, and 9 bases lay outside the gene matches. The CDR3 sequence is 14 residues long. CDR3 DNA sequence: TGTGCCAGTCTCTTTCGGGACAGGCCCTACGAGCAGTACTTC. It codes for CASLFRDRPYEQYF.

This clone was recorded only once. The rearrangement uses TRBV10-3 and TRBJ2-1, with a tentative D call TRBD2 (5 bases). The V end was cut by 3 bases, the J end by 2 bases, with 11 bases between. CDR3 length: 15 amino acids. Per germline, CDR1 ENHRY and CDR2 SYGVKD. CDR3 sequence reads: CAISDTASTYNEQFF. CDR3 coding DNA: TGTGCCATCAGTGACACGGCTAGCACCTACAATGAGCAGTTCTTC.

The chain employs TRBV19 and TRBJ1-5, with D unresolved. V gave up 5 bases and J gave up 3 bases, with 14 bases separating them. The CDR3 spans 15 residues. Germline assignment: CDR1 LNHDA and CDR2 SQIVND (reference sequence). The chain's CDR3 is CASSPVEYYNQPQHF. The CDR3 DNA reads TGTGCCAGTAGTCCGGTCGAATACTACAATCAGCCCCAGCATTTT.

CDR3 in DNA: TGTGCCAGCAGCTTAGGGACGTCTGAAGCTTTCTTT. Translation: CASSLGTSEAFF. The chain uses TRBV7-9 and TRBJ1-1; no firm D call. V was clipped by 1 base and J by 6 bases, with 6 bases between them. The CDR3 runs 12 residues. Germline CDR1 and CDR2: SEHNR and FQNEAQ (reference sequence).

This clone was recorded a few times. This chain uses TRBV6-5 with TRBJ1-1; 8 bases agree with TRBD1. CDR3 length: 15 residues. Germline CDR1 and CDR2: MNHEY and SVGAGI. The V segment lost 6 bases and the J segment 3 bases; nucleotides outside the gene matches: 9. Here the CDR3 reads CASSFDRGVDTEAFF. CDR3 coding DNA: TGTGCCAGCAGCTTCGACAGGGGCGTGGACACTGAAGCTTTCTTT.

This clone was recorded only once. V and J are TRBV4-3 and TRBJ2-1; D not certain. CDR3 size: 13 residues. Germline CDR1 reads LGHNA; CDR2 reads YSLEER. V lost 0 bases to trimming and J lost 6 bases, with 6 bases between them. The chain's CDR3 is CASSQEIFNEQFF. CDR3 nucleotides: TGCGCCAGCAGCCAAGAAATTTTCAATGAGCAGTTCTTC.

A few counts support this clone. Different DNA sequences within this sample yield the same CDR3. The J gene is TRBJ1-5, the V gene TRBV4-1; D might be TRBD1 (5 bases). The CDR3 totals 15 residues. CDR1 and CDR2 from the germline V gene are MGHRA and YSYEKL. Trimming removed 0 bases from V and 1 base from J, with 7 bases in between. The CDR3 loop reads CASSQDQGSNQPQHF. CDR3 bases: TGCGCCAGCAGCCAAGATCAGGGAAGCAATCAGCCCCAGCATTTT.

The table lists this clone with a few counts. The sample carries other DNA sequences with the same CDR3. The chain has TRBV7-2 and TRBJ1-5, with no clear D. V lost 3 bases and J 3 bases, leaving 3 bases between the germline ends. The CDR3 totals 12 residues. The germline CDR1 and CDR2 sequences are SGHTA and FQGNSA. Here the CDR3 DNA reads TGTGCCAGCAGCTTGAACAATCAGCCCCAGCATTTT. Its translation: CASSLNNQPQHF.

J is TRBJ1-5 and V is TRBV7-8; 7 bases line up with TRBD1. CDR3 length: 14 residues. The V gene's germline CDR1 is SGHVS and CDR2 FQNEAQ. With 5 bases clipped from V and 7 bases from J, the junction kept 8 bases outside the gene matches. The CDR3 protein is CASSKLTGDQPQHF. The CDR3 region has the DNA TGTGCCAGCAGCAAGCTCACAGGGGACCAGCCCCAGCATTTT.

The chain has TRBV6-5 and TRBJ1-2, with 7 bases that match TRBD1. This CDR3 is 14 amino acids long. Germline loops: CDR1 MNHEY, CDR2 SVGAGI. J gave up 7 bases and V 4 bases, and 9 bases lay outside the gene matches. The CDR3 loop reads CASSSTGTSSGYTF. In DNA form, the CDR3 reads TGTGCCAGCAGTTCGACAGGGACGTCGTCTGGCTACACCTTC.

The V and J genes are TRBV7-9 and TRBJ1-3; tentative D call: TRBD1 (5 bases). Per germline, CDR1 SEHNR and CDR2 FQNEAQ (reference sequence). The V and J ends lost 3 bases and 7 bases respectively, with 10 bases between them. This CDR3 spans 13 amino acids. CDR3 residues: CASSLGEGNTIYF. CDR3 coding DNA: TGTGCCAGCAGCTTGGGCGAGGGGAACACCATATATTTT.

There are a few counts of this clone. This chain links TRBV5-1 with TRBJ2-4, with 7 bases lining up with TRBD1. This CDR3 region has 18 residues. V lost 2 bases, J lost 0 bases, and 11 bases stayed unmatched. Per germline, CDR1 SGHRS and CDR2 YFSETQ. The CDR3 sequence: CASSLTADRTTAKNIQYF. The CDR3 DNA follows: TGCGCCAGCAGCTTAACAGCGGACAGGACGACAGCCAAAAACATTCAGTACTTC.

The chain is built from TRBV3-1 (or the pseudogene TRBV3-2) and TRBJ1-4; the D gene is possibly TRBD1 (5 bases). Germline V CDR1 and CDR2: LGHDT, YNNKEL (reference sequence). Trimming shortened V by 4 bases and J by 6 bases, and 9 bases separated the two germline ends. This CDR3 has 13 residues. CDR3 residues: CASSRGTDEKLFF. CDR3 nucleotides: TGTGCCAGCAGCCGTGGGACGGATGAAAAACTGTTTTTT.

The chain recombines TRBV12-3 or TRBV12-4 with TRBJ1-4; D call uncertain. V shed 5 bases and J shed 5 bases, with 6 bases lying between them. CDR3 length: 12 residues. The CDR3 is CASSPLNEKLFF. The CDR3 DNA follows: TGTGCCAGCAGTCCATTAAATGAAAAACTGTTTTTT.

The CDR3 here is CASSSGFHTEAFF. As DNA, the CDR3 is TGTGCCAGCAGTTCAGGGTTTCACACTGAAGCTTTCTTT. The chain is built from TRBV5-6 and TRBJ1-1, with D perhaps TRBD1 (5 bases). V lost 5 bases, J lost 3 bases, and 11 bases lay in between. This CDR3 has 13 residues. Germline CDR1 is SGHDT and CDR2 is YYEEEE.

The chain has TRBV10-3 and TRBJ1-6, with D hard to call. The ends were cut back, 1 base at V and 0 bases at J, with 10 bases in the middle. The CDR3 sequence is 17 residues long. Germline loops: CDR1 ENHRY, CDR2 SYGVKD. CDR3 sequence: CAISELDGSSYNSPLHF. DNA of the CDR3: TGTGCCATCAGTGAGTTGGACGGTAGCTCCTATAATTCACCCCTCCACTTT.

The CDR3 protein is CASSLEGTAYGYTF. CDR3 nucleotides: TGTGCCAGCAGCTTAGAAGGCACGGCCTATGGCTACACCTTC. The chain carries TRBV7-2 and TRBJ1-2; D is undetermined. The germline V gene has CDR1 SGHTA and CDR2 FQGNSA. CDR3 length equals 14 residues. V lost 1 base, J lost 4 bases, and 10 bases lay in between.

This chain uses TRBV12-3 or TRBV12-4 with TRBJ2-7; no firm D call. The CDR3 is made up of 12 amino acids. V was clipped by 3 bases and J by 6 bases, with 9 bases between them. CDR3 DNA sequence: TGTGCCAGCAGTTTTGGTGCAGGCGAGCAGTACTTC. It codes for CASSFGAGEQYF.

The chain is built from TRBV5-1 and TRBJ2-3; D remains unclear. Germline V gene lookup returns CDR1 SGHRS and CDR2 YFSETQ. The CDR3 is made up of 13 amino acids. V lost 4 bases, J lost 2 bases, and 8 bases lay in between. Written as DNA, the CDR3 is TGCGCCAGCAGCACCCCCTTCACAGATACGCAGTATTTT. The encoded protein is CASSTPFTDTQYF.

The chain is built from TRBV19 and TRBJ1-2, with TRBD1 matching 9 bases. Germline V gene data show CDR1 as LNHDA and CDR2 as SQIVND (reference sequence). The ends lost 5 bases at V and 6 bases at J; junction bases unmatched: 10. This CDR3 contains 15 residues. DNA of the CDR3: TGTGCCAGTAGTCCCGGACAGGGGAATGTGGATGGCTACACCTTC. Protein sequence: CASSPGQGNVDGYTF. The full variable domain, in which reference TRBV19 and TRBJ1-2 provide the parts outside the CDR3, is DGGITQSPKYLFRKEGQNVTLSCEQNLNHDAMYWYRQDPGQGLRLIYYSQIVNDFQKGDIAEGYSVSREKKESFPLTVTSAQKNPTAFYLCASSPGQGNVDGYTFGSGTRLTVV.

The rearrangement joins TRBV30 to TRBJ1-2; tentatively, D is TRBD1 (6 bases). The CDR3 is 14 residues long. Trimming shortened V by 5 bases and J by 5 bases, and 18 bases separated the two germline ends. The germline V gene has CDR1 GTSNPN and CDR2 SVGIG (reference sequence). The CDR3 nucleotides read TGTGCCTGGGCTTCGGACAGTTTATTTTATGGCTACACCTTC. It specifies CAWASDSLFYGYTF.

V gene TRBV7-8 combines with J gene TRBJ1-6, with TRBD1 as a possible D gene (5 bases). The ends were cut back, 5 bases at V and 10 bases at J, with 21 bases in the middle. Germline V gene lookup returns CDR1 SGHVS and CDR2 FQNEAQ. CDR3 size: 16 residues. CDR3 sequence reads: CASSLPPGAGSSPLHF. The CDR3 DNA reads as TGTGCCAGCAGCCTCCCTCCTGGGGCAGGGAGCTCACCCCTCCACTTT.

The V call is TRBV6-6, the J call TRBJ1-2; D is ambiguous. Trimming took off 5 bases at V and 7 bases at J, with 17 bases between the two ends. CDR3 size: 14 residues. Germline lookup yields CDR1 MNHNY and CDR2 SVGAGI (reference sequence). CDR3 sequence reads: CASSTDGISVGYTF. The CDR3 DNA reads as TGTGCCAGCAGTACGGACGGAATTTCAGTTGGCTACACCTTC.